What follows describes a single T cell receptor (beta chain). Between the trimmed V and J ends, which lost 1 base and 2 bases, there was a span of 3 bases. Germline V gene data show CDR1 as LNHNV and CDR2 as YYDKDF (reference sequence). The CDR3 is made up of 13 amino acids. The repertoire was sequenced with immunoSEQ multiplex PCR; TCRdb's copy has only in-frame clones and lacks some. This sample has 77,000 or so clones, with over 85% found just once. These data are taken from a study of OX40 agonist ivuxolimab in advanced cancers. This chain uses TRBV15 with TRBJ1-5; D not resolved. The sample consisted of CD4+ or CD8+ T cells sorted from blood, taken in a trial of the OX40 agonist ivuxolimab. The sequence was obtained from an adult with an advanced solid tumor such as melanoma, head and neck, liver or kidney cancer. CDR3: CATSRAGNQPQHF. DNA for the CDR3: TGTGCCACCAGCAGAGCGGGCAATCAGCCCCAGCATTTT.